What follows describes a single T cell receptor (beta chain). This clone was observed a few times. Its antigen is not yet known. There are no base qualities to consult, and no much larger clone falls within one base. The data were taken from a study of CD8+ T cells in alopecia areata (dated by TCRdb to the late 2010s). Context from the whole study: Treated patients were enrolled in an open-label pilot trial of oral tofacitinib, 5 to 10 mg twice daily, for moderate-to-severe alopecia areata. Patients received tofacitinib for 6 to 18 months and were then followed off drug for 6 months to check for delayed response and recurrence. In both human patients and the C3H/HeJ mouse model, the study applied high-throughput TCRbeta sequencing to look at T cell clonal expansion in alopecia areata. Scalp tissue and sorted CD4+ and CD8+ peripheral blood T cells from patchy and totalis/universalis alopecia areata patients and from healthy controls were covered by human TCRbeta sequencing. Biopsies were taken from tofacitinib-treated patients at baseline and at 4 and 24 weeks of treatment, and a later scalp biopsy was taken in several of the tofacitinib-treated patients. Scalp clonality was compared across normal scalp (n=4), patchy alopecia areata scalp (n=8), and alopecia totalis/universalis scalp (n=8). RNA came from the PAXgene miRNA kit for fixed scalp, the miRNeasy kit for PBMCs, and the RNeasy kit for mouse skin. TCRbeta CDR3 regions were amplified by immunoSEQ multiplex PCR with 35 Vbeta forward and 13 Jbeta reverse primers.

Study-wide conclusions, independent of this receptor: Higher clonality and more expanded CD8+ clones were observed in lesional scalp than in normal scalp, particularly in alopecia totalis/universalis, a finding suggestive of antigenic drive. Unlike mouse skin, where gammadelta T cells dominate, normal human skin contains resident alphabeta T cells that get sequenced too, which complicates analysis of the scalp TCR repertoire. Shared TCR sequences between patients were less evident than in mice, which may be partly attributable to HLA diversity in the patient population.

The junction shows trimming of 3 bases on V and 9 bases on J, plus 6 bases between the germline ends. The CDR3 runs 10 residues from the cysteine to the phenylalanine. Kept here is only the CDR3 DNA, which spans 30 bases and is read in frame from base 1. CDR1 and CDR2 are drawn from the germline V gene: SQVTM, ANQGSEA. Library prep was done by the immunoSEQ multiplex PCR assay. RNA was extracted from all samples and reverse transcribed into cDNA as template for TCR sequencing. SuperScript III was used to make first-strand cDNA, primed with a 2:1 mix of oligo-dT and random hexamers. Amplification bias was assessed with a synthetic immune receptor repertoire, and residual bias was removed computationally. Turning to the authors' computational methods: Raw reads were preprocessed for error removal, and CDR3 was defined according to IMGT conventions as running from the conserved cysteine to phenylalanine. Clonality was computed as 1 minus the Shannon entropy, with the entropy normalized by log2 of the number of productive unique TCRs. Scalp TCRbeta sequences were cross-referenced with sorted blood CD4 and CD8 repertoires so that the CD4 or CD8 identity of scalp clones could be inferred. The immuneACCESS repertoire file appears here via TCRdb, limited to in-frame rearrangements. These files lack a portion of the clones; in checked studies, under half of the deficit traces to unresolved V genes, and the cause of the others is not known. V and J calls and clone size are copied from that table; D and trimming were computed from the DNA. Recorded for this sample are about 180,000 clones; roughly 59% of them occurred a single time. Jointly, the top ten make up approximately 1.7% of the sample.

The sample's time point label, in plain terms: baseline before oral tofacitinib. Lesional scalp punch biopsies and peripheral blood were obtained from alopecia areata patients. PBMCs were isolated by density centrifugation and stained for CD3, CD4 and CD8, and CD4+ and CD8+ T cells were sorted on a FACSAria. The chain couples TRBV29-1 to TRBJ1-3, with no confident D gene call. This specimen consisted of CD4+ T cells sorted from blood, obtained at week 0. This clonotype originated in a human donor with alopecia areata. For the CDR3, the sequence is CSVDDGTIYF. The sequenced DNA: TGCAGCGTTGATGATGGCACCATATATTTT. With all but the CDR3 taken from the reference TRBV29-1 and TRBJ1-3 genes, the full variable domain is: SAVISQKPSRDICQRGTSLTIQCQVDSQVTMMFWYRQQPGQSLTLIATANQGSEATYESGFVIDKFPISRPNLTFSTLTVSNMSPEDSSIYLCSVDDGTIYFGEGSWLTVV.